Each of the 28 T cell receptor beta chains below was sequenced from the same sample in a study of CD8 T cells in Susac syndrome. cDNA came from about 0.51 to 1 ug RNA primed by random hexamers. Via MiXCR, TCRdb re-called the immunoSEQ multiplex PCR reads, giving one row per CDR3 protein. The sample shows about 140,000 distinct CDR3 sequences, roughly 94% of them seen only once. Source material: CD4+ T cells from PBMCs. These receptors were obtained from a human donor with Susac syndrome.

The chain has TRBV10-3 and TRBJ2-3; D not certain. Germline CDR1 and CDR2: ENHRY and SYGVKD. The CDR3 has 13 amino acids. The V gene lost 7 bases and the J gene lost 4 bases, with 12 bases spanning the gap. CDR3 region: CAITTSPADTQYF. The DNA of the CDR3 is TGTGCCATCACTACCTCCCCCGCAGATACGCAGTATTTT.

The chain links TRBV30 to TRBJ1-5; tentative D call: TRBD1 (5 bases). CDR1 and CDR2 from the germline V gene are GTSNPN and SVGIG (reference sequence). The CDR3 length is 16 residues. Trimming cost V 2 bases and J 4 bases, with 18 bases left between them. CDR3 bases: TGTGCCTGGAGTCCATTGGGACTCTGGGATAATCAGCCCCAGCATTTT. Translated, it gives CAWSPLGLWDNQPQHF.

The chain has TRBV3-1 and TRBJ1-1; D not certain. This CDR3 comprises 11 residues. Deletions cut 1 base from V and 11 bases from J, with 8 bases between. Germline V gene data show CDR1 as LGHDT and CDR2 as YNNKEL (reference sequence). Here the CDR3 reads CASSQAGSAFF. CDR3 nucleotide sequence: TGTGCCAGCAGCCAAGCGGGATCGGCTTTCTTT.

The gene calls are TRBV7-9 and TRBJ1-2; D is unresolved. This CDR3 is built from 15 residues. Trimming removed 0 bases at V and 0 bases at J, with 8 bases between. CDR1 is SEHNR, CDR2 FQNEAQ, per germline (reference sequence). In DNA form, the CDR3 reads TGTGCCAGCAGCTTAGCGCACGGAACTAACTATGGCTACACCTTC. It is translated as CASSLAHGTNYGYTF.

The rearrangement links TRBV12-3 or TRBV12-4 to TRBJ2-6, with D hard to call. This CDR3 contains 14 residues. V lost 7 bases, J lost 0 bases, and 7 bases lay in between. The CDR3 spells CASTQSSGANVLTF. Written as DNA, the CDR3 is TGTGCCAGCACCCAATCCTCTGGGGCCAACGTCCTGACTTTC.

The V gene is TRBV7-9, the J gene TRBJ1-1, with D hard to call. The CDR3 sequence is 13 residues long. The V and J ends lost 1 base and 10 bases respectively, with 13 bases between them. CDR1 and CDR2 from the germline V gene are SEHNR and FQNEAQ (reference sequence). In nucleotides, the CDR3 is TGTGCCAGCAGCTTAGTCGGAGCGGTTCGAGCTTTCTTT. This gives the protein CASSLVGAVRAFF.

This clonotype was found once. The gene calls are TRBV29-1 and TRBJ1-5; no clear D gene. The CDR3 is made up of 13 amino acids. Germline V CDR1 and CDR2: SQVTM, ANQGSEA. Trimming shortened V by 6 bases and J by 0 bases, and 9 bases separated the two germline ends. Here the CDR3 DNA reads TGCAGCGTGATCGATAGTAGCAATCAGCCCCAGCATTTT. It specifies CSVIDSSNQPQHF.

This chain joins TRBV20-1 and TRBJ2-5; TRBD1 matches 9 bases. The CDR3 contains 14 residues. Germline V gives CDR1 DFQATT, CDR2 SNEGSKA (reference sequence). V dropped 0 bases and J dropped 5; count of bases not matched to a gene: 4. The CDR3: CSARETGGRETQYF. In DNA, the CDR3 is TGCAGTGCTAGAGAAACAGGGGGCAGGGAGACCCAGTACTTC.

The V gene is TRBV18, the J gene TRBJ2-2; 13 bases fit TRBD2. Looked up from germline, CDR1 is KGHSH and CDR2 is LQKENI. The V segment lost 3 bases and the J segment 4 bases; nucleotides outside the gene matches: 2. This CDR3 is 16 amino acids long. CDR3 nucleotide sequence: TGTGCCAGCTCACCGCGGACTAGCGGGAGCACCGGGGAGCTGTTTTTT. The encoded protein is CASSPRTSGSTGELFF. Based on the CDR3 plus reference TRBV18 and TRBJ2-2, the full variable domain is NAGVMQNPRHLVRRRGQEARLRCSPMKGHSHVYWYRQLPEEGLKFMVYLQKENIIDESGMPKERFSAEFPKEGPSILRIQQVVRGDSAAYFCASSPRTSGSTGELFFGEGSRLTVL.

This clonotype occurred once. The J gene is TRBJ1-2, the V gene TRBV20-1; D might be TRBD1 (5 bases). Germline loops: CDR1 DFQATT, CDR2 SNEGSKA (reference sequence). The CDR3 is 12 residues long. The ends were cut back, 6 bases at V and 6 bases at J, with 14 bases in the middle. Written as DNA, the CDR3 is TGCAGTGCCCAAGGGACCTACGATGGCTACACCTTC. Translating gives CSAQGTYDGYTF.

The chain joins TRBV10-3 to TRBJ1-5; TRBD1 matches at 7 bases. Germline loops: CDR1 ENHRY, CDR2 SYGVKD. J was trimmed by 11 bases and V by 0 bases; bases with no gene match: 10. CDR3 length: 15 amino acids. DNA of the CDR3: TGTGCCATCAGTGAGTCCATGGGACAGACTTCGTCCCAGCATTTT. Translation: CAISESMGQTSSQHF.

The rearrangement links TRBV4-1 to TRBJ1-2; D is ambiguous. Germline V CDR1 and CDR2: MGHRA, YSYEKL. Trimming pared 1 base from V and 0 bases from J, leaving 6 bases between. The CDR3 covers 14 residues. CDR3 bases: TGCGCCAGCAGCCAAGCGGCGGCTAACTATGGCTACACCTTC. It encodes CASSQAAANYGYTF.

This clonotype was found once. The chain uses TRBV18 and TRBJ1-1; D ambiguous. The CDR3 contains 16 residues. The germline V gene has CDR1 KGHSH and CDR2 LQKENI. V was trimmed by 0 bases and J by 5 bases, leaving 16 bases between them. The CDR3 DNA is TGTGCCAGCTCACCACCGATGCCTACCCCTGAGACTGAAGCTTTCTTT. Amino acids: CASSPPMPTPETEAFF.

The chain recombines TRBV19 with TRBJ1-5; TRBD1 might be the D (6 bases). The ends were cut back, 5 bases at V and 11 bases at J, with 16 bases in the middle. CDR1 and CDR2 (germline): LNHDA, SQIVND (reference sequence). CDR3 size: 13 residues. CDR3 protein: CASSPQGIPAQHF. The DNA of the CDR3 is TGTGCCAGTAGTCCCCAGGGGATTCCAGCCCAGCATTTT.

The chain combines TRBV28 with TRBJ2-2, with 9 bases matching TRBD1. CDR1 MDHEN and CDR2 SYDVKM come from the germline V gene. CDR3 length: 16 residues. V shed 6 bases, J shed 8 bases, and the junction held 13 bases outside the gene matches. The CDR3 here is CASSQPGTGSQGELFF. Written as DNA, the CDR3 is TGTGCCAGCAGCCAACCTGGGACAGGGAGTCAGGGGGAGCTGTTTTTT. Supplemented by reference TRBV28 and TRBJ2-2, the full variable domain reads DVKVTQSSRYLVKRTGEKVFLECVQDMDHENMFWYRQDPGLGLRLIYFSYDVKMKEKGDIPEGYSVSREKKERFSLILESASTNQTSMYLCASSQPGTGSQGELFFGEGSRLTVL.

The V and J genes are TRBV7-9 and TRBJ2-7, with D perhaps matching TRBD1 (6 bases). The CDR3 extends over 16 amino acids. The germline V and J ends were trimmed by 4 bases and 5 bases, with 21 bases remaining between them. CDR1 is SEHNR, CDR2 FQNEAQ, per germline (reference sequence). CDR3 bases: TGTGCCAGCAGCTCCAGCGACCCTACAGGGATGCACGAGCAGTACTTC. Translated: CASSSSDPTGMHEQYF.

The rearrangement uses TRBV14 and TRBJ1-6; no clear D. CDR3 size: 13 residues. Germline V gene sequence: CDR1 SGHDN, CDR2 FVKESK. The V and J ends lost 1 base and 7 bases respectively, with 5 bases between them. Here the CDR3 reads CASSQVWNSPLHF. For the CDR3, the DNA is TGTGCCAGCAGCCAAGTTTGGAATTCACCCCTCCACTTT. The whole variable domain, remainder taken from reference TRBV14 and TRBJ1-6, is EAGVTQFPSHSVIEKGQTVTLRCDPISGHDNLYWYRRVMGKEIKFLLHFVKESKQDESGMPNNRFLAERTGGTYSTLKVQPAELEDSGVYFCASSQVWNSPLHFGNGTRLTVT.

The count of this clonotype is one. This chain links TRBV4-2 with TRBJ2-3, with D hard to call. CDR1 and CDR2 (germline): LGHNA, YNFKEQ. The CDR3 loop spans 17 amino acids. Trimming stripped 0 bases from V and 6 bases from J, with 19 bases between. The CDR3 DNA sequence: TGTGCCAGCAGCCAAGATCTTAAGGCAGCCGAGACCGATACGCAGTATTTT. It translates to CASSQDLKAAETDTQYF.

The V and J genes are TRBV11-1 and TRBJ1-1, with D tentatively TRBD1 (6 bases). The germline V and J ends were trimmed by 3 bases and 1 base, with 12 bases remaining between them. There are 15 residues in the CDR3. Germline V gives CDR1 SGHAT, CDR2 FQDESV (reference sequence). The CDR3 is CASSFGDTSNTEAFF. DNA of the CDR3: TGTGCCAGCAGCTTCGGGGACACTTCGAACACTGAAGCTTTCTTT.

CDR3 residues: CAWSAARLSNYGYTF. Written as DNA, the CDR3 is TGTGCCTGGAGCGCCGCACGATTATCTAACTATGGCTACACCTTC. The chain uses TRBV30 and TRBJ1-2; no clear D. CDR3 length equals 15 residues. Per the germline V gene, CDR1 is GTSNPN and CDR2 is SVGIG (reference sequence). The V end lost 3 bases, the J end lost 0 bases, and 14 bases lay between the germline ends.

Concerning this clonotype itself: At one of its ends the junction is not consistent with the germline gene, which may arise from a read error. The chain is built from TRBV15 and TRBJ2-1; no firm D call. Germline V gene lookup returns CDR1 LNHNV and CDR2 YYDKDF (reference sequence). The CDR3 runs to 14 residues. This chain's CDR3 is CATSRGTSYNEHFF. DNA for the CDR3: TGTGCCACCAGCAGAGGAACCTCCTACAATGAGCATTTCTTC.

The chain employs TRBV5-4 and TRBJ1-1; D is undetermined. Per germline, CDR1 SGHNT and CDR2 YYREEE (reference sequence). Trimming took 4 bases from V and 7 from J, leaving 17 bases between them. CDR3 length: 14 residues. This chain's CDR3 is CASSVTGESLEAFF. The CDR3 DNA sequence: TGTGCCAGCAGCGTGACCGGGGAAAGCCTTGAAGCTTTCTTT.

V gene TRBV2 combines with J gene TRBJ2-7; 11 nucleotides align to TRBD2. The germline V gene has CDR1 SNHLY and CDR2 FYNNEI. The ends lost 4 bases at V and 6 bases at J; junction bases unmatched: 8. CDR3 length: 15 amino acids. The CDR3 DNA reads TGTGCCAGCAGTGGGCGGCTAGCGGGGGGAAGCGAGCAGTACTTC. It specifies CASSGRLAGGSEQYF.

This chain links TRBV10-3 with TRBJ1-1, with D unresolved. CDR3 size: 12 residues. V lost 8 bases, J lost 1 base, and 8 bases lay in between. Germline V lookup: CDR1 ENHRY, CDR2 SYGVKD. CDR3 sequence (DNA): TGTGCCATCCGCGGAGGGAACACTGAAGCTTTCTTT. Translating it yields CAIRGGNTEAFF.

The rearrangement joins TRBV29-1 to TRBJ1-1; TRBD1 agrees at 7 bases. This CDR3 spans 12 amino acids. With V trimmed by 2 bases and J by 9 bases, 6 bases remained unmatched. In germline, CDR1 is SQVTM, CDR2 ANQGSEA. The CDR3 reads CSVEKRGQKAFF. The CDR3 DNA follows: TGCAGCGTTGAAAAAAGGGGACAGAAAGCTTTCTTT.

The chain is built from TRBV12-3 or TRBV12-4 and TRBJ1-2; the D is unclear. The CDR3 sequence is 14 residues long. Trimming stripped 5 bases from V and 4 bases from J, with 14 bases between. The chain's CDR3 is CASSIRAPRYGYTF. CDR3 in DNA: TGTGCCAGCAGTATCCGGGCGCCCCGCTATGGCTACACCTTC.

The chain combines TRBV7-9 with TRBJ1-1, with D possibly TRBD1 on 6 matching bases. The CDR3 runs 15 residues. Germline V gene sequence: CDR1 SEHNR, CDR2 FQNEAQ (reference sequence). Trimming removed 5 bases from V and 1 base from J, with 14 bases in between. The CDR3 spells CASSPSRGTNTEAFF. In nucleotides, the CDR3 is TGTGCCAGCAGCCCCAGCAGGGGAACGAACACTGAAGCTTTCTTT.

The chain uses TRBV30 and TRBJ2-7; D gene uncertain. Looked up from germline, CDR1 is GTSNPN and CDR2 is SVGIG (reference sequence). Between the trimmed V and J ends, which lost 0 bases and 1 base, there was a span of 7 bases. This CDR3 has 13 amino acids. The CDR3 sequence is CAWSVGESYEQYF. Here the CDR3 DNA reads TGTGCCTGGAGTGTAGGCGAGTCCTACGAGCAGTACTTC.